This TCR beta chain came from a study of T cell changes during pregnancy in multiple sclerosis. The CDR3 runs to 16 residues. The junction had 18 bases not matched to a gene; V was cut back by 11 bases and J by 4 bases. The V gene's germline CDR1 is MNHEY and CDR2 SMNVEV (reference sequence). Method: immunoSEQ multiplex PCR; TCRdb's copy keeps in-frame clones and lacks some. The data contain approximately 80,000 clones, about 89% of them singletons. Sample: PBMCs, taken in the first trimester of pregnancy. The source of this sequence is a female donor in good health, serving as a control in a pregnancy study. Some clones in this sample may be carry-over from other donors' samples. The rearrangement uses TRBV27 and TRBJ2-7; 9 nucleotides match TRBD1. CDR3 DNA: TGTGCCGGGGCACAGGGGGCGCCATTCCCTCTATACGAGCAGTACTTC. As protein: CAGAQGAPFPLYEQYF.